This T cell receptor (beta chain) came from a study of cytomegalovirus exposure and HLA in healthy donors. Study-wide background: Falling in the Caucasian-associated ancestry cluster were 80% to 90% of some 400 genotyped donors.

The study sampled nominally healthy donors, though unrecorded immune exposures were likely. A note on this clone: Its antigen is as yet unknown. This sample includes further DNA sequences coding for the same CDR3.

Study-wide findings and caveats: A later analysis found TCR association rates differed by HLA locus, highest for DRB1 and lowest for HLA-C.

The primer mix had 60 Vbeta and 13 Jbeta primers. Sequenced by immunoSEQ multiplex PCR; TCRdb stores in-frame clones only, minus some. The sample records about 170,000 clones, 80% to 90% being singletons. The germline V gene has CDR1 MNHEY and CDR2 SMNVEV (reference sequence). The CDR3 contains 13 residues. V lost 3 bases and J lost 1, with 6 bases in between. The clonotype originates from a man younger than 40 in good health and CMV-seropositive. The source material was PBMCs. The chain links TRBV27 to TRBJ1-1; no definite D call. The CDR3 here is CASSFRENTEAFF. CDR3 nucleotide sequence: TGTGCCAGCAGTTTCCGGGAGAACACTGAAGCTTTCTTT.